This TCR beta chain was identified during a study of blood T cell repertoires in COVID-19. The wider study: From the United States, Italy and Spain came samples of acute and convalescent COVID-19.

In the authors' workflow: How many nucleated cells were present was estimated from reference gene primer amplification. Produced via immunoSEQ multiplex PCR; TCRdb's table is partial and in-frame only. That table gives V, J and clone size, and the DNA gave D and trimming. The table lists around 210,000 clones, around 85% of them singletons. V was trimmed by 3 bases and J by 1 base, leaving 12 bases between them. Germline CDR1 SGHTA, CDR2 FQGNSA. The CDR3 spans 15 residues. The Seattle patients, enrolled during active infection, were followed longitudinally. The receptor comes from a man aged 45 to 65 with COVID-19, enrolled during active disease. The rearrangement links TRBV7-2 to TRBJ2-5, with a possible D match to TRBD1 (5 bases). Sequencing was carried out using peripheral blood. CDR3 residues: CASSLGSGPQETQYF. CDR3 nucleotides: TGTGCCAGCAGCTTGGGCTCAGGGCCCCAAGAGACCCAGTACTTC.